The 19 T cell receptor beta chains below were found in one sample sequenced in a study of T cell responses to AZD1222 COVID-19 vaccine. The assay was immunoSEQ multiplex PCR, and TCRdb's table has in-frame clones only and misses some. The repertoire holds roughly 120,000 clones, with about 94% as singletons. Sequenced material: peripheral blood, taken 28 days after the second AZD1222 dose. The receptors were sampled from an adult who received the AZD1222 COVID-19 vaccine.

This clone was observed once. V gene TRBV6-5 combines with J gene TRBJ1-2, with 8 nucleotides matching TRBD1. V was clipped by 6 bases and J by 0 bases; unmatched bases: 6. Germline lookup yields CDR1 MNHEY and CDR2 SVGAGI. The CDR3 runs to 15 residues. CDR3 nucleotides: TGTGCCAGCAGGACAGGGGTCTCAGCTAACTATGGCTACACCTTC. Protein product: CASRTGVSANYGYTF.

The chain is built from TRBV3-1 (or the pseudogene TRBV3-2) and TRBJ2-6; D uncertain. CDR1 and CDR2 (germline): LGHDT, YNNKEL (reference sequence). The CDR3 consists of 20 residues. Deletions cut 4 bases from V and 0 bases from J, with 22 bases between. The CDR3 loop reads CASSLPRRAGTISGANVLTF. The CDR3 region has the DNA TGTGCCAGCAGCCTTCCCCGTAGGGCAGGTACCATCTCTGGGGCCAACGTCCTGACTTTC.

The chain carries TRBV13 and TRBJ2-1, with 10 bases aligning to TRBD2. Germline V CDR1 and CDR2: PRHDT, FYEKMQ (reference sequence). This CDR3 has 16 amino acids. Losses at the gene ends were 2 bases for V and 10 bases for J; bases not matched to a gene: 11. The CDR3 is CASSLTRASGGWEQFF. CDR3 in DNA: TGTGCCAGCAGCTTAACGAGGGCTAGCGGGGGCTGGGAGCAGTTCTTC.

The chain joins TRBV6-5 to TRBJ1-5; D remains ambiguous. The length of the CDR3 is 12 residues. The germline gives CDR1 MNHEY, CDR2 SVGAGI. The V end lost 4 bases, the J end lost 3 bases, and 4 bases lay between the germline ends. In DNA form, the CDR3 reads TGTGCCAGCAGTTCGGACAATCAGCCCCAGCATTTT. The encoded protein is CASSSDNQPQHF.

V usage is TRBV6-6 and J usage is TRBJ1-2; D is ambiguous. CDR3 length: 16 residues. CDR1 and CDR2 from the germline V gene are MNHNY and SVGAGI (reference sequence). The V end lost 2 bases, the J end lost 0 bases, and 13 bases lay between the germline ends. The CDR3 sequence: CASSYRGRLTNYGYTF. CDR3 sequence (DNA): TGTGCCAGCAGTTACCGTGGCAGACTTACTAACTATGGCTACACCTTC.

V gene TRBV19 combines with J gene TRBJ1-1; D is undetermined. V lost 4 bases and J lost 0, with 9 bases in between. Looked up from germline, CDR1 is LNHDA and CDR2 is SQIVND (reference sequence). The CDR3 runs to 14 residues. CDR3 coding DNA: TGTGCCAGTAGTAAAGGGCAGCTGAACACTGAAGCTTTCTTT. This translates into CASSKGQLNTEAFF.

The rearrangement uses TRBV19 and TRBJ2-1; possible D gene TRBD1, 6 bases. V was cut by 3 bases and J by 5 bases, with 20 bases left in between. The CDR3 consists of 17 residues. Germline V gives CDR1 LNHDA, CDR2 SQIVND (reference sequence). The CDR3 loop is CASSIRGSTGSNNEQFF. CDR3 DNA: TGTGCCAGTAGTATTAGGGGATCAACAGGGTCAAACAATGAGCAGTTCTTC.

CDR3 in amino acids: CASSQGTESNQPQHF. The DNA of the CDR3 is TGTGCCAGCAGCCAGGGGACAGAGAGCAATCAGCCCCAGCATTTT. V and J are TRBV3-1 (or the pseudogene TRBV3-2) and TRBJ1-5; 7 bases align to TRBD1. The V gene's germline CDR1 is LGHDT and CDR2 YNNKEL (reference sequence). Unmatched junction bases numbered 3, after V lost 3 bases and J lost 1 base. The CDR3 sequence is 15 residues long.

This sequence joins TRBV19 and TRBJ2-1, with D possibly matching TRBD2 (5 bases). V was trimmed by 5 bases and J by 6 bases, leaving 14 bases between them. CDR3 length: 14 residues. Germline assignment: CDR1 LNHDA and CDR2 SQIVND (reference sequence). The CDR3 is CASSGPFGSNEQFF. Written as DNA, the CDR3 is TGTGCCAGTAGTGGCCCCTTTGGGAGCAATGAGCAGTTCTTC.

The V and J genes are TRBV19 and TRBJ2-1; D remains ambiguous. This CDR3 has 14 amino acids. V was shortened by 3 bases and J by 5 bases, with 11 bases between the two germline ends. The germline V gene has CDR1 LNHDA and CDR2 SQIVND (reference sequence). This CDR3 reads CASSIYAIDNEQFF. The CDR3 nucleotides read TGTGCCAGTAGTATTTACGCTATTGACAATGAGCAGTTCTTC.

This chain uses TRBV20-1 with TRBJ2-1; no firm D call. The CDR3 totals 11 residues. Germline loops: CDR1 DFQATT, CDR2 SNEGSKA (reference sequence). The V end was cut by 5 bases, the J end by 6 bases, with 8 bases between. The CDR3 is CSAVKSNEQFF. The DNA for the CDR3 is TGCAGTGCTGTAAAGAGCAATGAGCAGTTCTTC.

The chain has TRBV7-6 and TRBJ2-2, with unresolved D. Per the germline V gene, CDR1 is SGHVS and CDR2 is FNYEAQ. Trimming stripped 5 bases from V and 0 bases from J, with 13 bases between. The CDR3 has 16 amino acids. CDR3: CASSLQAASNTGELFF. CDR3 DNA sequence: TGTGCCAGCAGCCTCCAGGCAGCTTCGAACACCGGGGAGCTGTTTTTT.

The gene calls are TRBV3-1 (or the pseudogene TRBV3-2) and TRBJ2-7, with a weak D call TRBD1 (6 bases). Per the germline V gene, CDR1 is LGHDT and CDR2 is YNNKEL (reference sequence). CDR3 size: 16 residues. The V gene lost 4 bases and the J gene lost 1 base, with 17 bases spanning the gap. Here the CDR3 DNA reads TGTGCCAGCAGCCTAACGAACCACAGGGCTTCCTACGAGCAGTACTTC. Its translation: CASSLTNHRASYEQYF.

This clone appeared once. This chain uses TRBV5-8 with TRBJ1-2, with unresolved D. Between the trimmed V and J ends, which lost 5 bases and 5 bases, there was a span of 10 bases. The CDR3 is made up of 12 amino acids. CDR1 and CDR2 from the germline V gene are SGHTS and YDEGEE. CDR3 region: CASSPKGYGYTF. CDR3 nucleotide sequence: TGTGCCAGCAGTCCGAAGGGATATGGCTACACCTTC.

As concerns this clone: A junction end diverges from the germline sequence, so it may reflect a read error. This chain's CDR3 is CVSSPLVVSAATNEKLFF. The CDR3, as DNA: TGTGTCAGCTCACCATTGGTCGTCAGCGCCGCAACTAATGAAAAACTGTTTTTT. The chain recombines TRBV18 with TRBJ1-4, with D uncertain. This CDR3 region has 18 residues. Germline V gene data show CDR1 as KGHSH and CDR2 as LQKENI.

The chain employs TRBV5-1 and TRBJ1-5; 9 bases are a match to TRBD1. CDR1 SGHRS and CDR2 YFSETQ come from the germline V gene. After removal of 4 bases from V and 8 bases from J, the junction contained 4 bases not matched to a gene. The CDR3 runs 13 residues. For the CDR3, the DNA is TGCGCCAGCAGCACAGGGGGCGGTGAGCCCCAGCATTTT. Protein sequence: CASSTGGGEPQHF. The full variable domain, rest sourced from reference TRBV5-1 and TRBJ1-5, is KAGVTQTPRYLIKTRGQQVTLSCSPISGHRSVSWYQQTPGQGLQFLFEYFSETQRNKGNFPGRFSGRQFSNSRSEMNVSTLELGDSALYLCASSTGGGEPQHFGDGTRLSIL.

CDR3 sequence (DNA): TGTGCCAGCAGCCAACCGGGTCCCTATGGCTACACCTTC. Protein sequence: CASSQPGPYGYTF. The V and J genes are TRBV7-9 and TRBJ1-2; D gene unclear. Between the trimmed V and J ends, which lost 5 bases and 4 bases, there was a span of 11 bases. CDR3 length: 13 residues. Germline V gives CDR1 SEHNR, CDR2 FQNEAQ (reference sequence).

The chain couples TRBV5-1 to TRBJ2-1; 8 nucleotides match TRBD2. This CDR3 spans 15 amino acids. V shed 4 bases and J 2 bases; nucleotides not matched to a gene: 5. Looked up from germline, CDR1 is SGHRS and CDR2 is YFSETQ. CDR3 DNA sequence: TGCGCCAGCAGCGCCGGGACTAGTCCCTACAATGAGCAGTTCTTC. This sequence encodes CASSAGTSPYNEQFF.

The chain is built from TRBV30 and TRBJ1-1; the D is unclear. The CDR3 is 13 residues long. The V end lost 0 bases, the J end lost 1 base, and 6 bases lay between the germline ends. The V gene's germline CDR1 is GTSNPN and CDR2 SVGIG (reference sequence). The CDR3: CAWSVQENTEAFF. The CDR3 bases are TGTGCCTGGAGTGTGCAGGAGAACACTGAAGCTTTCTTT.